The 10 T cell receptor beta chains presented below share a single source sample, sequenced in a study of control samples from healthy donors and cancer patients. TCRdb's table, derived via immunoSEQ multiplex PCR, lists solely in-frame clones and lacks some. The repertoire holds roughly 63,000 clones, 85% to 90% seen once, with over 5% in the top ten. Sequenced sample: PBMCs. The origin of the receptors is a man in his fifties or sixties with colorectal cancer.

The chain recombines TRBV12-3 or TRBV12-4 with TRBJ2-7; the D gene is possibly TRBD1 (5 bases). V dropped 5 bases and J dropped 5 bases, with 10 bases sitting between them. The CDR3 extends over 12 amino acids. CDR3 DNA sequence: TGTGCCAGCAGTCTCCCAGGGAACGAGCAGTACTTC. Translation gives CASSLPGNEQYF.

This clone was picked up one time. The CDR3 spells CASSLEEKLPETQYF. The CDR3 nucleotides read TGTGCCAGCAGCTTGGAGGAGAAGCTACCGGAGACCCAGTACTTC. The chain carries TRBV5-4 and TRBJ2-5, with unresolved D. CDR3 length: 15 residues. V dropped 0 bases and J dropped 5 bases, with 14 bases sitting between them. Germline loops: CDR1 SGHNT, CDR2 YYREEE (reference sequence).

The rearrangement joins TRBV29-1 to TRBJ2-5, with no clear D. The CDR3 length is 11 residues. The ends were cut back, 5 bases at V and 9 bases at J, with 13 bases in the middle. The germline CDR1 and CDR2 sequences are SQVTM and ANQGSEA. CDR3 bases: TGCAGCGTTCAAAGAAATCTCGCCCAGTACTTC. Its translation is CSVQRNLAQYF.

The J gene is TRBJ2-2, the V gene TRBV7-2; 15 bases fit TRBD2. The CDR3 contains 17 residues. Germline trimming cut 5 bases from V and 3 bases from J; bases unmatched to any gene: 4. Germline V gene sequence: CDR1 SGHTA, CDR2 FQGNSA. CDR3 sequence (DNA): TGTGCCAGCAGCCCCGGACTAGCGGGGGGGTACACCGGGGAGCTGTTTTTT. It translates to CASSPGLAGGYTGELFF.

The chain carries TRBV18 and TRBJ2-5; 9 bases align to TRBD1. CDR3 size: 17 residues. V dropped 3 bases and J dropped 0; count of bases not matched to a gene: 8. Germline CDR1 KGHSH, CDR2 LQKENI. The chain's CDR3 is CASSPPGRTGDQETQYF. The CDR3 region has the DNA TGTGCCAGCTCACCCCCCGGACGGACAGGGGACCAAGAGACCCAGTACTTC.

The chain joins TRBV6-6 to TRBJ1-4; D remains ambiguous. V lost 5 bases and J lost 4, with 11 bases in between. The CDR3 length is 14 residues. Germline CDR1 is MNHNY and CDR2 is SVGAGI (reference sequence). DNA for the CDR3: TGTGCCAGCAGTCTTCCGGGCGGTAATGAAAAACTGTTTTTT. Protein product: CASSLPGGNEKLFF.

This sequence joins TRBV5-1 and TRBJ2-1; TRBD1 matches 10 bases. The junction had 3 bases not matched to a gene; V was cut back by 0 bases and J by 6 bases. Looked up from germline, CDR1 is SGHRS and CDR2 is YFSETQ. The CDR3 totals 15 residues. The CDR3 is CASSLGTGGFNEQFF. CDR3 bases: TGCGCCAGCAGCTTGGGGACAGGGGGTTTCAATGAGCAGTTCTTC.

The chain employs TRBV12-5 and TRBJ2-7; D tentatively reads TRBD1 or TRBD2 (5 bases each). The germline V and J ends were trimmed by 6 bases and 2 bases, with 17 bases remaining between them. Germline V lookup: CDR1 LGHNT, CDR2 FRNRAP. The CDR3 contains 15 residues. CDR3 nucleotide sequence: TGTGCTAGTGGGCTGTTGGGGGTTGCTACCTACGAGCAGTACTTC. It is translated as CASGLLGVATYEQYF.

This clone was seen only once. The chain has TRBV7-2 and TRBJ1-5; no reliable D call. There are 15 residues in the CDR3. Between the trimmed V and J ends, which lost 2 bases and 5 bases, there was a span of 13 bases. The germline V gene encodes CDR1 SGHTA and CDR2 FQGNSA. The DNA for the CDR3 is TGTGCCAGCAGCTTAAGTGGCGGGAGCTATCAGCCCCAGCATTTT. Translation: CASSLSGGSYQPQHF.

The V and J genes are TRBV10-3 and TRBJ2-7; no clear D. Trimming pared 2 bases from V and 4 bases from J, leaving 9 bases between. The CDR3 runs 13 residues. CDR1 and CDR2 from the germline V gene are ENHRY and SYGVKD. The DNA of the CDR3 is TGTGCCATCAGTGAGACTTTGGGATACGAGCAGTACTTC. Amino acids: CAISETLGYEQYF.